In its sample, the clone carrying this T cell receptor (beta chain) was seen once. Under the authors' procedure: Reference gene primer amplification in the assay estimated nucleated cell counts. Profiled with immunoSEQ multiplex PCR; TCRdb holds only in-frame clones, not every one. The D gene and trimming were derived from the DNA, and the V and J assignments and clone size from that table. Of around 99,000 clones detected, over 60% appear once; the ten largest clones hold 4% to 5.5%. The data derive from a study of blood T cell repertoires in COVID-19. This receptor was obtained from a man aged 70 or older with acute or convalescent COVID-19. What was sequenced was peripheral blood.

The CDR3 is CAKPDRGLGKNIQYF. Written as DNA, the CDR3 is TGTGCCAAACCGGACAGGGGATTGGGCAAAAACATTCAGTACTTC. This sequence joins TRBV6-4 and TRBJ2-4; TRBD1 matches at 9 bases. CDR1 is MRHNA and CDR2 is SNTAGT in the germline V gene. There are 15 residues in the CDR3. V was clipped by 10 bases and J by 3 bases; unmatched bases: 10.